This T cell receptor beta chain came from a study of T cells after posttransplantation cyclophosphamide. Study-wide findings and caveats: Later post-transplant blood repertoires were often dominated by donor CD8+ memory clones. Recipient CMV seropositivity and CMV reactivation strongly tracked TRB clonality. Tissue-infiltrating T cells from skin or gut overlapped little with blood T cells.

Worth noting for this clone: The antigen remains unidentified.

The CDR3 contains 17 residues. Trimming took 2 bases from V and 3 from J; bases not matched to a gene: 10. Looked up from germline, CDR1 is SNHLY and CDR2 is FYNNEI. The method was immunoSEQ multiplex PCR; TCRdb's version includes in-frame clones alone and lacks a portion of them. The sample holds 20,000 to 30,000 clones, more than 75% seen once. Sequencing was done on a sample of PBMCs. This sequence originates from an older woman with a blood cancer, CMV-positive, and with a related stem cell donor. The J gene is TRBJ2-7, the V gene TRBV2; TRBD2 agrees at 10 bases. The CDR3 region has the DNA TGTGCCAGCAGTGAAAGGCTAGCGGGAGCCTTACTCTACGAGCAGTACTTC. The encoded protein is CASSERLAGALLYEQYF.